The 30 T cell receptor beta chains in this list originate from one sample, sequenced in a study of cytomegalovirus exposure and HLA in healthy donors. 60 Vbeta and 13 Jbeta primers were used in PCR. Sequencing used immunoSEQ multiplex PCR; TCRdb keeps in-frame clones, though not all of them. Found here are just over 200,000 clones, 80% to 85% of them singletons; the top ten hold about 3%. Sequencing was carried out using PBMCs. Receptors were obtained from a middle-aged woman in good health and CMV-seronegative.

This chain links TRBV28 with TRBJ1-4; D remains ambiguous. Looked up from germline, CDR1 is MDHEN and CDR2 is SYDVKM. The CDR3 has 11 amino acids. V dropped 5 bases and J dropped 8 bases, with 6 bases sitting between them. In DNA, the CDR3 is TGTGCCAGCAGTGAAGAGGAAAAACTGTTTTTT. This gives the protein CASSEEEKLFF. Combining the CDR3 with reference TRBV28 and TRBJ1-4 gives the whole variable domain DVKVTQSSRYLVKRTGEKVFLECVQDMDHENMFWYRQDPGLGLRLIYFSYDVKMKEKGDIPEGYSVSREKKERFSLILESASTNQTSMYLCASSEEEKLFFGSGTQLSVL.

A few counts support this clone. The V and J genes are TRBV7-9 and TRBJ2-7, with D tentatively TRBD2 (5 bases). CDR3 length: 13 amino acids. V lost 2 bases and J lost 2, with 7 bases in between. The germline gives CDR1 SEHNR, CDR2 FQNEAQ (reference sequence). CDR3 protein: CASSLTGTYEQYF. CDR3 coding DNA: TGTGCCAGCAGCTTAACGGGAACCTACGAGCAGTACTTC.

The CDR3 protein is CASSLAGTSVETQYF. In DNA form, the CDR3 reads TGTGCCAGCAGCTTAGCTGGGACTAGCGTGGAGACCCAGTACTTC. This rearrangement joins TRBV11-2 to TRBJ2-5, with 10 bases matching TRBD2. The CDR3 totals 15 residues. With 1 base clipped from V and 5 bases from J, the junction kept 4 bases outside the gene matches. Germline-derived CDR1 and CDR2 are SGHAT and FQNNGV.

The V call is TRBV7-2, the J call TRBJ1-1, with TRBD1 identical over 8 bases. The germline gives CDR1 SGHTA, CDR2 FQGNSA. The CDR3 contains 14 residues. The V and J ends lost 4 bases and 3 bases, in that order; junction bases with no gene match: 4. The CDR3 DNA is TGTGCCAGCAGCTCCTCAGGGGGCTACACTGAAGCTTTCTTT. Protein: CASSSSGGYTEAFF. Full variable domain (rest looked up from reference TRBV7-2 and TRBJ1-1): GAGVSQSPSNKVTEKGKDVELRCDPISGHTALYWYRQSLGQGLEFLIYFQGNSAPDKSGLPSDRFSAERTGGSVSTLTIQRTQQEDSAVYLCASSSSGGYTEAFFGQGTRLTVV.

With regard to this clone: Sequence at one end of the junction differs from germline and may be a read error. The chain carries TRBV5-6 and TRBJ1-5, with 7 bases fitting TRBD1. Germline V gene lookup returns CDR1 SGHDT and CDR2 YYEEEE. This CDR3 has 16 amino acids. CDR3 sequence: CASSWGGGGGNQLQHF. Written as DNA, the CDR3 is TGTGCCAGCAGCTGGGGTGGAGGGGGCGGCAATCAGCTCCAGCATTTT.

V gene TRBV30 combines with J gene TRBJ1-2; TRBD1 might be the D (6 bases). CDR3 length equals 14 residues. Per the germline V gene, CDR1 is GTSNPN and CDR2 is SVGIG (reference sequence). V dropped 0 bases and J dropped 2 bases, with 10 bases sitting between them. The DNA of the CDR3 is TGTGCCTGGAGTGTTCAAGGGGGAAACTATGGCTACACCTTC. This sequence encodes CAWSVQGGNYGYTF.

The rearrangement uses TRBV6-6 and TRBJ2-2, with 11 nucleotides matching TRBD2. Per germline, CDR1 MNHNY and CDR2 SVGAGI (reference sequence). J lost 2 bases, V lost 6 bases, and 2 bases had no gene match. The CDR3 has 15 amino acids. Here the CDR3 reads CASSGTSGNTGELFF. The CDR3 DNA follows: TGTGCCAGCAGCGGGACTAGCGGAAACACCGGGGAGCTGTTTTTT.

The chain is built from TRBV15 and TRBJ2-7, with TRBD1 matching 9 bases. This CDR3 contains 13 residues. Germline loops: CDR1 LNHNV, CDR2 YYDKDF (reference sequence). V trimming: 5 bases; J trimming: 6 bases; junction bases outside the gene matches: 5. CDR3 nucleotides: TGTGCCACCAGCGTATACAGGGGGCGCGAGCAGTACTTC. It is translated as CATSVYRGREQYF. Together with reference TRBV15 and TRBJ2-7, the CDR3 gives the full variable domain: DAMVIQNPRYQVTQFGKPVTLSCSQTLNHNVMYWYQQKSSQAPKLLFHYYDKDFNNEADTPDNFQSRRPNTSFCFLDIRSPGLGDTAMYLCATSVYRGREQYFGPGTRLTVT.

This chain connects TRBV5-6 to TRBJ1-1; 9 nucleotides align to TRBD1. V dropped 4 bases and J dropped 4; count of bases not matched to a gene: 5. The CDR3 sequence is 14 residues long. CDR1 SGHDT and CDR2 YYEEEE come from the germline V gene. The CDR3 here is CASSLTGGVTEAFF. DNA for the CDR3: TGTGCCAGCAGCCTGACAGGGGGTGTCACTGAAGCTTTCTTT.

CDR3 nucleotides: TGTGCCAGCAGCTCCGCCCCCGAGGGCCAGACCCAGTACTTC. Protein product: CASSSAPEGQTQYF. The chain recombines TRBV7-9 with TRBJ2-5, with D tentatively TRBD2 (5 bases). Trimming removed 4 bases from V and 6 bases from J, with 15 bases in between. Germline-derived CDR1 and CDR2 are SEHNR and FQNEAQ (reference sequence). The CDR3 has 14 amino acids.

In this sample, this clone turned up a few times. V is TRBV6-1 and J is TRBJ2-3; 10 bases fit TRBD2. This CDR3 comprises 13 residues. The germline gives CDR1 MNHNS, CDR2 SASEGT. V lost 4 bases to trimming and J lost 9 bases; unmatched junction nucleotides: 4. CDR3 in DNA: TGTGCCAGCAGTGGGGGACTAGCGATCACGCAGTATTTT. It translates to CASSGGLAITQYF.

This chain joins TRBV9 and TRBJ2-1, with D maybe TRBD1 (5 bases). CDR3 length: 13 residues. CDR1 SGDLS and CDR2 YYNGEE come from the germline V gene. V lost 4 bases, J lost 6 bases, and 11 bases lay in between. CDR3 DNA sequence: TGTGCCAGCAGCTCACCAGGGTTCAATGAGCAGTTCTTC. Protein sequence: CASSSPGFNEQFF.

The rearrangement joins TRBV27 to TRBJ1-2; possible D gene TRBD1, 5 bases. V lost 1 base to trimming and J lost 2 bases, with 20 bases between them. The CDR3 has 18 amino acids. The V gene's germline CDR1 is MNHEY and CDR2 SMNVEV (reference sequence). CDR3 coding DNA: TGTGCCAGCAGTTTATATTCTAGTGTGGGGCAGAAGAACTATGGCTACACCTTC. This translates into CASSLYSSVGQKNYGYTF.

This chain links TRBV28 with TRBJ2-7; 8 bases line up with TRBD2. This CDR3 is 15 amino acids long. V trimming: 6 bases; J trimming: 0 bases; junction bases outside the gene matches: 7. Germline V gives CDR1 MDHEN, CDR2 SYDVKM. Here the CDR3 reads CASSPRLAFSYEQYF. The CDR3 DNA is TGTGCCAGCAGCCCACGACTAGCGTTCTCCTACGAGCAGTACTTC.

This clone occurred a few times. V usage is TRBV27 and J usage is TRBJ1-1, with D perhaps matching TRBD1 (6 bases). Per germline, CDR1 MNHEY and CDR2 SMNVEV (reference sequence). V dropped 5 bases and J dropped 6 bases, with 28 bases sitting between them. The CDR3 loop spans 18 amino acids. The CDR3 DNA follows: TGTGCCAGCAGTCCCGAGACAGGCCTCCTGGGGAGCTATCCTGAAGCTTTCTTT. Translating gives CASSPETGLLGSYPEAFF.

V and J are TRBV27 and TRBJ2-3; a weak D match, TRBD1 (6 bases). The CDR3 loop spans 12 amino acids. V was shortened by 2 bases and J by 11 bases, with 11 bases between the two germline ends. Germline V gene lookup returns CDR1 MNHEY and CDR2 SMNVEV (reference sequence). The CDR3 region is CASSLTGMEQYF. For the CDR3, the DNA is TGTGCCAGCAGTTTAACAGGGATGGAGCAGTATTTT.

The chain has TRBV19 and TRBJ2-2, with D unclear. Germline-derived CDR1 and CDR2 are LNHDA and SQIVND (reference sequence). V dropped 3 bases and J dropped 4 bases, with 9 bases sitting between them. This CDR3 spans 14 amino acids. In DNA form, the CDR3 reads TGTGCCAGTAGTATCCTCCCGGGCACCGGGGAGCTGTTTTTT. Translated: CASSILPGTGELFF.

The genes are TRBV29-1 and TRBJ2-7; TRBD2 matches 9 bases. The CDR3 extends over 15 amino acids. With V trimmed by 0 bases and J by 2 bases, 5 bases remained unmatched. Looked up from germline, CDR1 is SQVTM and CDR2 is ANQGSEA. CDR3 protein: CSVEETAGGPYEQYF. In nucleotides, the CDR3 is TGCAGCGTTGAAGAAACGGCGGGAGGGCCCTACGAGCAGTACTTC.

The V gene is TRBV7-2, the J gene TRBJ2-1, with D uncertain. V lost 4 bases, J lost 7 bases, and 11 bases lay in between. Per the germline V gene, CDR1 is SGHTA and CDR2 is FQGNSA. The CDR3 contains 13 residues. CDR3 sequence reads: CASSSHPRNEQFF. The CDR3 bases are TGTGCCAGCAGCTCGCACCCCAGGAATGAGCAGTTCTTC.

This clone was picked up one time. The chain couples TRBV2 to TRBJ2-5, with 14 positions matching TRBD2. Judging by the DNA end, TRBJ2-7 fits better; the J call may be wrong. Germline CDR1 and CDR2: SNHLY and FYNNEI. The CDR3 has 16 residues. DNA of the CDR3: TGTGCCAGCAAAATCGGACTAGCGGGAGGATTGTACGAGCAGTACTTC. It translates to CASKIGLAGGLYEQYF.

This clone was seen once. The germline gene is not matched at one end of the junction; a read error may be the cause. The J gene is TRBJ1-1, the V gene TRBV7-9, with D unresolved. The CDR3 is 14 amino acids. Germline-derived CDR1 and CDR2 are SEHNR and FQNEAQ (reference sequence). CDR3 sequence reads: CSSSLAAGSSRAFF. The CDR3, as DNA: TGTTCCAGCAGCTTAGCGGCCGGGAGCAGCCGAGCTTTCTTT.

The chain is built from TRBV7-9 and TRBJ1-2; 8 nucleotides align to TRBD1. With 7 bases clipped from V and 8 bases from J, the junction kept 15 bases outside the gene matches. The length of the CDR3 is 15 residues. Germline assignment: CDR1 SEHNR and CDR2 FQNEAQ (reference sequence). The CDR3 DNA is TGTGCCAGCACCCTAGTTCCCCAGGGGGCGCGAGGCTACACCTTC. It translates to CASTLVPQGARGYTF.

V and J are TRBV29-1 and TRBJ2-3, with D unresolved. The germline CDR1 and CDR2 sequences are SQVTM and ANQGSEA. The CDR3 is 8 amino acids. The ends were cut back, 8 bases at V and 14 bases at J, with 11 bases in the middle. The CDR3 coding sequence is TGCAGCCCCGGATCGGGGTATTTT. Translating it yields CSPGSGYF.

The rearrangement uses TRBV9 and TRBJ2-5, with TRBD2 identical over 13 bases. The CDR3 has 16 amino acids. Trimming at V came to 3 bases and at J to 3 bases, leaving 5 bases not matched to a gene. Germline V gene lookup returns CDR1 SGDLS and CDR2 YYNGEE. Written as DNA, the CDR3 is TGTGCCAGCAGCGAGGGGGGACTAGCGGGAAAAGAGACCCAGTACTTC. It yields the protein CASSEGGLAGKETQYF.

The V gene is TRBV9, the J gene TRBJ2-2; weak D call: TRBD1 (5 bases). V shed 3 bases and J shed 6 bases, with 9 bases lying between them. Germline CDR1 and CDR2: SGDLS and YYNGEE. The CDR3 has 13 residues. The CDR3 coding sequence is TGTGCCAGCAGCGCCAGGGTAGCCGGGGAGCTGTTTTTT. Translation: CASSARVAGELFF.

The V call is TRBV9, the J call TRBJ2-4; D is uncertain. The CDR3 is 15 amino acids. Germline V lookup: CDR1 SGDLS, CDR2 YYNGEE. The V end was cut by 0 bases, the J end by 2 bases, with 9 bases between. The CDR3 spells CASSVAGDTKNIQYF. The CDR3 DNA reads TGTGCCAGCAGCGTAGCCGGCGACACCAAAAACATTCAGTACTTC.

V and J are TRBV7-3 and TRBJ2-4, with 8 bases lining up with TRBD1. There are 14 residues in the CDR3. Per the germline V gene, CDR1 is SGHTA and CDR2 is FQGTGA. Losses at the gene ends were 10 bases for V and 3 bases for J; bases not matched to a gene: 8. CDR3 DNA: TGTGCCACGATAAAGACAGGGGTCAAAAACATTCAGTACTTC. This translates into CATIKTGVKNIQYF.

The rearrangement uses TRBV6-1 and TRBJ1-5; weak D call: TRBD1 (5 bases). The CDR3 length is 14 residues. Looked up from germline, CDR1 is MNHNS and CDR2 is SASEGT. Trimming took off 1 base at V and 3 bases at J, with 7 bases between the two ends. This CDR3 reads CASSEGGANQPQHF. In DNA form, the CDR3 reads TGTGCCAGCAGTGAAGGGGGCGCCAATCAGCCCCAGCATTTT.

The chain recombines TRBV19 with TRBJ1-5; D is unresolved. This CDR3 region has 12 residues. Germline values: CDR1 LNHDA, CDR2 SQIVND (reference sequence). V lost 5 bases, J lost 8 bases, and 10 bases lay in between. CDR3 sequence reads: CASSETLKPQHF. CDR3 nucleotides: TGTGCCAGTAGTGAAACATTGAAGCCCCAGCATTTT.

V usage is TRBV5-1 and J usage is TRBJ2-2; TRBD1 agrees at 8 bases. The CDR3 loop spans 14 amino acids. The V gene's germline CDR1 is SGHRS and CDR2 YFSETQ. J was trimmed by 5 bases and V by 5 bases; bases with no gene match: 5. The CDR3 bases are TGCGCCAGCAGGCAACAGGGGGAAACCGGGGAGCTGTTTTTT. Its protein is CASRQQGETGELFF.